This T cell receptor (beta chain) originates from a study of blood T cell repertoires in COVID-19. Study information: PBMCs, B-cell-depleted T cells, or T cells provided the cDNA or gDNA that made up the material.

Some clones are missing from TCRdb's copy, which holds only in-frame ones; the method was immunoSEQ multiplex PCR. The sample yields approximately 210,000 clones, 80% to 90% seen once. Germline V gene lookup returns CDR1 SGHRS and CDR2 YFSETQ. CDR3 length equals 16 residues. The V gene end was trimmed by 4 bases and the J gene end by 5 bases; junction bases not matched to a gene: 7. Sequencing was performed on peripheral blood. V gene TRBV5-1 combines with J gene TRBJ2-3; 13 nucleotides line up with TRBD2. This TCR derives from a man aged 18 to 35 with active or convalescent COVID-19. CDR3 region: CASSVPGLAGKDTQYF. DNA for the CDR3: TGCGCCAGCAGCGTACCGGGACTAGCGGGAAAAGATACGCAGTATTTT.